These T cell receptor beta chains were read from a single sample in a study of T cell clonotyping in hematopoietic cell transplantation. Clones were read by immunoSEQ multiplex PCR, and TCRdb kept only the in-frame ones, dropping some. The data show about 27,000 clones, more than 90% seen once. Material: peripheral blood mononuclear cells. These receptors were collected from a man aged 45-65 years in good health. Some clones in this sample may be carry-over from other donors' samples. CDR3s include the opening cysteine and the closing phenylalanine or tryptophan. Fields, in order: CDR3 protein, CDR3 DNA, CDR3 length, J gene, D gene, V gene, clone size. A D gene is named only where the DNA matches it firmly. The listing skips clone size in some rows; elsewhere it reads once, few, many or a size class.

CDR3 protein: CASSYLPGAGNTIYF
CDR3 DNA: TGTGCCAGCAGTTACCTCCCGGGGGCTGGAAACACCATATATTTT
CDR3 length: 15
J gene: TRBJ1-3
D gene: NA
V gene: TRBV6-5
clone size: NA

CDR3 protein: CASSGDQGQGWQPQHF
CDR3 DNA: TGCGCCAGCAGTGGCGACCAGGGACAGGGGTGGCAGCCCCAGCATTTT
CDR3 length: 16
J gene: TRBJ1-5
D gene: TRBD1
V gene: TRBV4-1
clone size: once

CDR3 protein: CASSQGRGASNYGYTF
CDR3 DNA: TGTGCCAGCAGCCAAGGGCGGGGGGCTTCTAACTATGGCTACACCTTC
CDR3 length: 16
J gene: TRBJ1-2
D gene: NA
V gene: TRBV7-2
clone size: NA

CDR3 protein: CASSPQGTLNTEAFF
CDR3 DNA: TGTGCCAGCAGCCCACAGGGTACTCTGAACACTGAAGCTTTCTTT
CDR3 length: 15
J gene: TRBJ1-1
D gene: NA
V gene: TRBV9
clone size: NA

CDR3 protein: CASTPVARSTEAFF
CDR3 DNA: TGTGCCAGTACCCCCGTCGCTAGGTCTACTGAAGCTTTCTTT
CDR3 length: 14
J gene: TRBJ1-1
D gene: NA
V gene: TRBV19
clone size: NA

CDR3 protein: CASSSFGLAGKTLVGELFF
CDR3 DNA: TGTGCCAGCAGTTCTTTTGGACTAGCGGGGAAAACCCTCGTCGGGGAGCTGTTTTTT
CDR3 length: 19
J gene: TRBJ2-2
D gene: TRBD2
V gene: TRBV27
clone size: NA

CDR3 protein: CASSSTGGETQYF
CDR3 DNA: TGTGCCAGCAGCTCTACAGGGGGAGAGACCCAGTACTTC
CDR3 length: 13
J gene: TRBJ2-5
D gene: TRBD1
V gene: TRBV7-2
clone size: NA

CDR3 protein: CASSIPGGPGTQYF
CDR3 DNA: TGCGCCAGCAGTATCCCGGGGGGGCCGGGTACGCAGTATTTT
CDR3 length: 14
J gene: TRBJ2-3
D gene: TRBD2
V gene: TRBV10-2
clone size: NA

CDR3 protein: CASSHGLRDPKQYGYTF
CDR3 DNA: TGCGCCAGCAGCCACGGTTTACGGGACCCGAAGCAATATGGCTACACCTTC
CDR3 length: 17
J gene: TRBJ1-2
D gene: NA
V gene: TRBV4-1
clone size: NA

CDR3 protein: CASSRVTGELFF
CDR3 DNA: TGTGCCAGCAGCAGAGTCACTGGGGAGCTGTTTTTT
CDR3 length: 12
J gene: TRBJ2-2
D gene: NA
V gene: TRBV6-6
clone size: NA